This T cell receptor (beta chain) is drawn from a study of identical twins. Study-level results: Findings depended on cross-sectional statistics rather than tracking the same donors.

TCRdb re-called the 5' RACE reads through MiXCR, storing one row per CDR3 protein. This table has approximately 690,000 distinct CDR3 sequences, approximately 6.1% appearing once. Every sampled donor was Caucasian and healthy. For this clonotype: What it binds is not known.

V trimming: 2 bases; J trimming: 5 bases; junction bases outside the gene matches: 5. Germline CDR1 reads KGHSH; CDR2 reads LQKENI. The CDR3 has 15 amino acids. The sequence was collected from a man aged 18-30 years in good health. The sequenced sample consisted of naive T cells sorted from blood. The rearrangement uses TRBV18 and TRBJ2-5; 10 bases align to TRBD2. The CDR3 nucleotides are TGTGCCAGCTCACCATGGGCTAGCGGGAGTGAGACCCAGTACTTC. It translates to CASSPWASGSETQYF.